This passage covers 6 T cell receptor beta chains from one sample sequenced in a study of early T cells in non-severe SARS-CoV-2 infection. TCRdb redid the calling of the 5' RACE reads with MiXCR, one entry per CDR3 protein. The sample lists approximately 77,000 distinct CDR3 sequences; over 9.5% were seen once. Source material: whole blood. These receptors originate from an adult who was a healthcare worker with PCR-confirmed SARS-CoV-2 infection or an uninfected control (not recorded which).

V gene TRBV20-1 combines with J gene TRBJ2-7, with no clear D. V was cut by 8 bases and J by 5 bases, with 16 bases left in between. CDR3 size: 12 residues. CDR1 and CDR2 (germline): DFQATT, SNEGSKA (reference sequence). The CDR3 bases are TGCAGTCCCCGGGCGGCCACCCACGAGCAGTACTTC. Translating it yields CSPRAATHEQYF.

This rearrangement joins TRBV7-6 to TRBJ2-5; 10 bases match TRBD2. The V gene's germline CDR1 is SGHVS and CDR2 FNYEAQ. The CDR3 covers 15 residues. V was pared by 5 bases and J by 2 bases, with 5 bases of the junction left unmatched. The CDR3 is CASSPLAGDQETQYF. The CDR3, as DNA: TGTGCCAGCAGCCCCCTAGCGGGAGATCAAGAGACCCAGTACTTC.

In its sample, this clonotype was seen a few times. The J gene is TRBJ1-6, the V gene TRBV30, with D hard to call. Germline values: CDR1 GTSNPN, CDR2 SVGIG (reference sequence). The CDR3 sequence is 13 residues long. The ends were cut back, 0 bases at V and 6 bases at J, with 6 bases in the middle. CDR3 amino acids: CAWSVGLNSPLHF. The CDR3 DNA is TGTGCCTGGAGTGTGGGCCTTAATTCACCCCTCCACTTT.

This clonotype was picked up a small number of times. The gene calls are TRBV29-1 and TRBJ2-3; 9 bases map to TRBD1. CDR3 length: 11 amino acids. Germline-derived CDR1 and CDR2 are SQVTM and ANQGSEA. Germline trimming cut 8 bases from V and 4 bases from J; bases unmatched to any gene: 1. The CDR3: CSWTGADTQYF. DNA of the CDR3: TGCAGCTGGACAGGGGCAGATACGCAGTATTTT.

In this sample, this clonotype turned up a few times. The CDR3 loop is CASSFTGETGELFF. CDR3 in DNA: TGCGCCAGCAGCTTTACAGGGGAGACCGGGGAGCTGTTTTTT. This sequence joins TRBV5-1 and TRBJ2-2, with 7 positions matching TRBD1. Per the germline V gene, CDR1 is SGHRS and CDR2 is YFSETQ. CDR3 size: 14 residues. The ends lost 2 bases at V and 5 bases at J; junction bases unmatched: 3.

In its sample, this clonotype was seen a few times. This chain connects TRBV7-9 to TRBJ2-3, with TRBD2 matching 9 bases. Germline trimming cut 3 bases from V and 4 bases from J; bases unmatched to any gene: 5. Germline V gives CDR1 SEHNR, CDR2 FQNEAQ (reference sequence). The CDR3 sequence is 15 residues long. CDR3 in amino acids: CASSLGSGSADTQYF. The DNA for the CDR3 is TGTGCCAGCAGCTTGGGTAGCGGGAGTGCAGATACGCAGTATTTT.